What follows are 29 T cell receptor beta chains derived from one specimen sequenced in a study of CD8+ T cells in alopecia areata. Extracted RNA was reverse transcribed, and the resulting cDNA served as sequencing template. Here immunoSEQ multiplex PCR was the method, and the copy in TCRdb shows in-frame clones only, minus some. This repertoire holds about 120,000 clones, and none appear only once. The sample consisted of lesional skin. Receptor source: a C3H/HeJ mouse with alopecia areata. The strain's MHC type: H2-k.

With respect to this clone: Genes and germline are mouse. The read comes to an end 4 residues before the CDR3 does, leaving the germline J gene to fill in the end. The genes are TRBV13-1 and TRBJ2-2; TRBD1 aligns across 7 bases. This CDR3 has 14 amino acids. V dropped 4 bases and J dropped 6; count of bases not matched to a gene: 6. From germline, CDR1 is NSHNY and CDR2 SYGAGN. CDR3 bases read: TGTGCCAGCAGTTCCGACAGGGTACCCGGG. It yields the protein CASSSDRVPG. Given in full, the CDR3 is CASSSDRVPGQLYF.

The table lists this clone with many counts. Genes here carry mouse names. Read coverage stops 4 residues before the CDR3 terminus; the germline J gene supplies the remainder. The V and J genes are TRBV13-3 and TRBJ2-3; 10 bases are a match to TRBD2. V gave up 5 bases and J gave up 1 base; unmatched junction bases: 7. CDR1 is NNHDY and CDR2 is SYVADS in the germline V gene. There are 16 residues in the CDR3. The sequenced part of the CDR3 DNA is TGTGCCAGCAGCGACTGGGGGGCCGCCGGTGCAGAA. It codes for CASSDWGAAGAE. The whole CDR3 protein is CASSDWGAAGAETLYF.

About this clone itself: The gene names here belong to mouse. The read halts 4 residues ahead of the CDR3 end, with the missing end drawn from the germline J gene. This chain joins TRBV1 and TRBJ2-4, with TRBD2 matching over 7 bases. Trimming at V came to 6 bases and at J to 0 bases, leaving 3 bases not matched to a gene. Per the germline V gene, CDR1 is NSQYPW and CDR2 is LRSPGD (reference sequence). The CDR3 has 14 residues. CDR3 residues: CTCRLGSSQNTLYF. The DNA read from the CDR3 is TGCACCTGCAGACTGGGGTCTAGTCAAAAC. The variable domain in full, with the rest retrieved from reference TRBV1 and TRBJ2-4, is VTLLEQNPRWRLVPRGQAVNLRCILKNSQYPWMSWYQQDLQKQLQWLFTLRSPGDKEVKSLPGADYLATRVTDTELRLQVANMSQGRTLYCTCRLGSSQNTLYFGAGTRLSVL.

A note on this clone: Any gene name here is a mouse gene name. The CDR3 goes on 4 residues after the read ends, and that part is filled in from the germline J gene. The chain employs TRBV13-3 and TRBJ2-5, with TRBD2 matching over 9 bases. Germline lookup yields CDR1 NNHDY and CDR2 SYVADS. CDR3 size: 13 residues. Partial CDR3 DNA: TGTGCCAGCAGTGGTGGGGGGGCAGAC. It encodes CASSGGGAD. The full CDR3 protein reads CASSGGGADTQYF. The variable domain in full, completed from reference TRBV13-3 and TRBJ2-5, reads EAAVTQSPRSKVAVTGGKVTLSCHQTNNHDYMYWYRQDTGHGLRLIHYSYVADSTEKGDIPDGYKASRPSQENFSLILELASLSQTAVYFCASSGGGADTQYFGPGTRLLVL.

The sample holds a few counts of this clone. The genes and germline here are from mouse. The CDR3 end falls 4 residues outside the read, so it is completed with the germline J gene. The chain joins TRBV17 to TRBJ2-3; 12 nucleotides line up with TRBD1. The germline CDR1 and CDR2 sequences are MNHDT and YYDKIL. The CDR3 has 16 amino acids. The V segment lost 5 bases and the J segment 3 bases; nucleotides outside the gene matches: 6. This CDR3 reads CASSPGQGARAETLYF. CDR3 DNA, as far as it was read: TGTGCTAGCAGTCCGGGACAGGGGGCGCGGGCAGAA.

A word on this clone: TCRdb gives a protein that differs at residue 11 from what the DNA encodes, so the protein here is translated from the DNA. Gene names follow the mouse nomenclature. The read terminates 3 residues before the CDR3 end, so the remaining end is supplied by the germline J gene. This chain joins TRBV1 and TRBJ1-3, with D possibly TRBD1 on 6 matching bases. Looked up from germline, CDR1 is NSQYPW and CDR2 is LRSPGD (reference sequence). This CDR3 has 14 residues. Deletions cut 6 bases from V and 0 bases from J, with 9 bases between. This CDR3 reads CTCRNRVSGNTLYF. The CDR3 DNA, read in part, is TGCACCTGCAGGAACAGGGTTTCTGGAAATACG.

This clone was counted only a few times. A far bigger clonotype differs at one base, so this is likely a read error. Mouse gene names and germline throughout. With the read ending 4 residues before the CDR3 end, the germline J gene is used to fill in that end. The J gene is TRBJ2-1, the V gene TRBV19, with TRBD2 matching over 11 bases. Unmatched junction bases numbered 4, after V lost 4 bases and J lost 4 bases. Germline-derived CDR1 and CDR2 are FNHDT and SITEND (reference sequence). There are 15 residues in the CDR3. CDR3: CASSDRDWGYAEQFF. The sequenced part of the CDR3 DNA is TGTGCCAGCAGTGACCGGGACTGGGGGTATGCT.

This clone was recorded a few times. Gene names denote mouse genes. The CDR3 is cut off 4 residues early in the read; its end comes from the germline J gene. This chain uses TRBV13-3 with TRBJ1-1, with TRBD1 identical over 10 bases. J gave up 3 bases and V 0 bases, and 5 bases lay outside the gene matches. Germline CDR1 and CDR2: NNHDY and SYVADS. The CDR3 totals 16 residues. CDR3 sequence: CASSDGTGQGHTEVFF. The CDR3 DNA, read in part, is TGTGCCAGCAGTGATGGTACGGGACAGGGGCACACA.

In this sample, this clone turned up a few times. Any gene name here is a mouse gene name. CDR3 loop: CASSTESYEQYF. Incomplete CDR3 DNA: TGTGCCAGCAGCACAGAAAGCTAT. The rearrangement joins TRBV13-3 to TRBJ2-7; D is ambiguous. The CDR3 end lies 4 residues beyond the end of the read and is filled in from the germline J gene. Germline V gene lookup returns CDR1 NNHDY and CDR2 SYVADS. This CDR3 comprises 12 residues. With 5 bases removed from V and 3 bases from J, the gap between germline ends came to 9 bases.

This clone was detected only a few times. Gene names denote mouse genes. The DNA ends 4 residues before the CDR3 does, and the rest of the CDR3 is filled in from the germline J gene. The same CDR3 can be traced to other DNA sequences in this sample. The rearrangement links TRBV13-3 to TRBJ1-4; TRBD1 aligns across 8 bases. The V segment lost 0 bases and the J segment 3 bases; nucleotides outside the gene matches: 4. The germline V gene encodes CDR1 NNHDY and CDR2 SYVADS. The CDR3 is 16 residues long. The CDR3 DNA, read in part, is TGTGCCAGCAGTGATGCATCAGGGGGCCCCAACGAA. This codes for CASSDASGGPNE. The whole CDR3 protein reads CASSDASGGPNERLFF.

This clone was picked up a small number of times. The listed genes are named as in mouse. Partial CDR3 DNA: TGTGCCAGCAGTGTCACTCCCCAAAAC. Protein sequence: CASSVTPQN. The complete CDR3 protein is CASSVTPQNTLYF. V usage is TRBV13-3 and J usage is TRBJ2-4; D uncertain. The read terminates 4 residues ahead of where the CDR3 ends, so the germline J gene completes it. The CDR3 extends over 13 amino acids. CDR1 is NNHDY, CDR2 SYVADS, per germline. With 3 bases removed from V and 3 bases from J, the gap between germline ends came to 8 bases. The complete variable domain, with remaining parts taken from reference TRBV13-3 and TRBJ2-4, reads EAAVTQSPRSKVAVTGGKVTLSCHQTNNHDYMYWYRQDTGHGLRLIHYSYVADSTEKGDIPDGYKASRPSQENFSLILELASLSQTAVYFCASSVTPQNTLYFGAGTRLSVL.

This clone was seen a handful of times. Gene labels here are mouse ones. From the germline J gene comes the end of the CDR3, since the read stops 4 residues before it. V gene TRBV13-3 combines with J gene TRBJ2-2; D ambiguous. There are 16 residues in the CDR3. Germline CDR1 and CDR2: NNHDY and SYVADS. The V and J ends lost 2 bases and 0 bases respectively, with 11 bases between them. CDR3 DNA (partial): TGTGCCAGCAGTGAAACCGGCAGGACAAACACCGGG. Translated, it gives CASSETGRTNTG. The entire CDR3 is CASSETGRTNTGQLYF.

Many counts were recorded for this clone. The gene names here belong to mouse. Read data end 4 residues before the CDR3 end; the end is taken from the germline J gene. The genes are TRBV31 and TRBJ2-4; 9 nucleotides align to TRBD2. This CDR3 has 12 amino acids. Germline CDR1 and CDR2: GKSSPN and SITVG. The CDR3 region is CAWRLGGNTLYF. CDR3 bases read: TGTGCCTGGAGACTGGGGGGAAAC.

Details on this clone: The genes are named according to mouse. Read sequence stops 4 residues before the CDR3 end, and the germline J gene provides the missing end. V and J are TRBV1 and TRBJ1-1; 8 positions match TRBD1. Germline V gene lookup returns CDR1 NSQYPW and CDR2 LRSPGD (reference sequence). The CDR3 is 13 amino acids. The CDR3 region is CTCSTGGGTEVFF. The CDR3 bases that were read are TGCACCTGCAGTACAGGGGGGGGGACA.

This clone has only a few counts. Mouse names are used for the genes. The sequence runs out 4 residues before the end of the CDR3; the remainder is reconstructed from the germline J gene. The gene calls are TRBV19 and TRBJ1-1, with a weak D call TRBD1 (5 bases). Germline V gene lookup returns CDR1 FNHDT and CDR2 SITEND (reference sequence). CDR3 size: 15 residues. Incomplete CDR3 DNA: TGTGCCAGCAGTATAAACCTCCCTGGGGGGGAA. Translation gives CASSINLPGGE. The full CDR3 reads CASSINLPGGEEVFF.

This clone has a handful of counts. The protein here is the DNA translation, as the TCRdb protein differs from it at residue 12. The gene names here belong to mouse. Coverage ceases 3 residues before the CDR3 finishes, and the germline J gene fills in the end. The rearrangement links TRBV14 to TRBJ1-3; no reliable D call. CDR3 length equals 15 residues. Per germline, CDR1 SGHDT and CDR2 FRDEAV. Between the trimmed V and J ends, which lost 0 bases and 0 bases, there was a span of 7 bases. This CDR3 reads CASSFSPDSGNTLYF. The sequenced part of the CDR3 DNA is TGTGCCAGCAGTTTCTCCCCAGATTCTGGAAATACG.

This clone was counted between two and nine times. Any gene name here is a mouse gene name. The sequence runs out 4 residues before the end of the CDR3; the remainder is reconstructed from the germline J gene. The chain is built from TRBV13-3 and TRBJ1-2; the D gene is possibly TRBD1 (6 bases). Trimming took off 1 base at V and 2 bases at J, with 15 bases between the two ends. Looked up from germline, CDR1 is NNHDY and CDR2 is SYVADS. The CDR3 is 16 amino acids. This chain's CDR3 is CASSDPGEEKNSDYTF. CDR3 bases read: TGTGCCAGCAGTGATCCAGGGGAAGAGAAGAACTCC.

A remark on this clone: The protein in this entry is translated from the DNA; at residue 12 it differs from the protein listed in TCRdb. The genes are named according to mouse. The sequenced part of the CDR3 DNA is TGTGCCAGCAGTGAATCGGGGGGACCTGGAAATACG. Amino acids: CASSESGGPGNT. In full, the CDR3 is CASSESGGPGNTLYF. The J gene is TRBJ1-3, the V gene TRBV13-3, with TRBD1 as a possible D gene (5 bases). The read ends 3 residues before the CDR3 terminus; that terminus is restored from the germline J gene. Germline CDR1 and CDR2: NNHDY and SYVADS. Between the trimmed V and J ends, which lost 2 bases and 2 bases, there was a span of 11 bases. The CDR3 contains 15 residues. The variable domain in full, with the rest retrieved from reference TRBV13-3 and TRBJ1-3, is EAAVTQSPRSKVAVTGGKVTLSCHQTNNHDYMYWYRQDTGHGLRLIHYSYVADSTEKGDIPDGYKASRPSQENFSLILELASLSQTAVYFCASSESGGPGNTLYFGEGSRLIVV.

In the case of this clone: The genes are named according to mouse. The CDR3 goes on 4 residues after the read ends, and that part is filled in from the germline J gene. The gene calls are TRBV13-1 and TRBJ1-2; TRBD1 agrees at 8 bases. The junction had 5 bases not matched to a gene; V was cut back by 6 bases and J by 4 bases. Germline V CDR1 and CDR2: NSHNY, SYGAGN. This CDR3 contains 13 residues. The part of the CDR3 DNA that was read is TGTGCCAGCAAGGACAGGGAGTCCTCC. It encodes CASKDRESS. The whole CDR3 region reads CASKDRESSDYTF.

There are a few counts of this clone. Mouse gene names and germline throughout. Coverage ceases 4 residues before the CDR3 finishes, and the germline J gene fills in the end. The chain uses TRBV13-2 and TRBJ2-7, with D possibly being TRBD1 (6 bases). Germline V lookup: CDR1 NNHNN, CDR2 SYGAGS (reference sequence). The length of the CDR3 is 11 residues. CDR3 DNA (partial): TGTGCCAGCGGGGGACAATAT. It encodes CASGGQY. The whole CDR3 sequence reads CASGGQYEQYF.

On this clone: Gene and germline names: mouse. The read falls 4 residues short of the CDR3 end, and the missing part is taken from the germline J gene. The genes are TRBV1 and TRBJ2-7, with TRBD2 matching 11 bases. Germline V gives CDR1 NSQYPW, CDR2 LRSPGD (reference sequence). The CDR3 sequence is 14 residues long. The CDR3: CTCSVTGGVYEQYF. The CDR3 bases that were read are TGCACCTGCAGTGTGACTGGGGGGGTTTAT.

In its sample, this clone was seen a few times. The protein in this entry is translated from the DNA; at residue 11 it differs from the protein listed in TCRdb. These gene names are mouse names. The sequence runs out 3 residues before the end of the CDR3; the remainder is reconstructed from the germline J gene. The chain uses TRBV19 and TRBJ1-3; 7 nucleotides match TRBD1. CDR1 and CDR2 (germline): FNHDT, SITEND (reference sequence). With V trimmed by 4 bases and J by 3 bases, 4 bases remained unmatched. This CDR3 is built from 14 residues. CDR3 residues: CASSPGQVGNTLYF. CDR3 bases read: TGTGCCAGCAGTCCCGGACAGGTTGGAAATACG.

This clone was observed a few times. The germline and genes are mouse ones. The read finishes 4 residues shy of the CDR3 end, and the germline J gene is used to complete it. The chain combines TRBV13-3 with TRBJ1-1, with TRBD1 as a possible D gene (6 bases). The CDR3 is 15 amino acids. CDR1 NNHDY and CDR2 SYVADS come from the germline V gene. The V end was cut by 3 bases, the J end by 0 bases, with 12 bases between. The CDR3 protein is CASSGDRSANTEVFF. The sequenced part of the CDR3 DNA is TGTGCCAGCAGTGGCGACAGGTCTGCAAACACA.

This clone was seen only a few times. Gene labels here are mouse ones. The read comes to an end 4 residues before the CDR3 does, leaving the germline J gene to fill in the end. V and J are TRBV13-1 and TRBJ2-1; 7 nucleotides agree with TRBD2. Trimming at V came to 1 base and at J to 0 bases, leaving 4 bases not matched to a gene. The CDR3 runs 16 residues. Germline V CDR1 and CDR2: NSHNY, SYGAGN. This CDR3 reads CASSDPAGGNYAEQFF. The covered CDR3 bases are TGTGCCAGCAGTGATCCGGCTGGGGGTAACTATGCT.

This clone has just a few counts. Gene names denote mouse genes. The sequenced part of the CDR3 DNA is TGTGCCAGCAGTGATGTGGGGGGGCATTAT. This encodes CASSDVGGHY. The entire CDR3 protein reads CASSDVGGHYEQYF. The V call is TRBV13-1, the J call TRBJ2-7, with 9 bases identical to TRBD2. The CDR3 end lies 4 residues beyond the end of the read and is filled in from the germline J gene. Germline-derived CDR1 and CDR2 are NSHNY and SYGAGN. The CDR3 spans 14 residues.

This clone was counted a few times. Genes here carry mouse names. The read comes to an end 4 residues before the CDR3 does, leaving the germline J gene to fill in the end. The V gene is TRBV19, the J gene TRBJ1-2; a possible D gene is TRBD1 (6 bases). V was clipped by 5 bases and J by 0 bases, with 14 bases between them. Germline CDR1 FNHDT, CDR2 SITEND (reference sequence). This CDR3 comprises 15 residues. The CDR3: CASRNREFANSDYTF. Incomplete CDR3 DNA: TGTGCCAGCAGAAACAGGGAGTTTGCAAACTCC. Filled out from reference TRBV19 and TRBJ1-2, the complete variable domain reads GGIITQTPKFLIGQEGQKLTLKCQQNFNHDTMYWYRQDSGKGLRLIYYSITENDLQKGDLSEGYDASREKKSSFSLTVTSAQKNEMAVFLCASRNREFANSDYTFGSGTRLLVI.

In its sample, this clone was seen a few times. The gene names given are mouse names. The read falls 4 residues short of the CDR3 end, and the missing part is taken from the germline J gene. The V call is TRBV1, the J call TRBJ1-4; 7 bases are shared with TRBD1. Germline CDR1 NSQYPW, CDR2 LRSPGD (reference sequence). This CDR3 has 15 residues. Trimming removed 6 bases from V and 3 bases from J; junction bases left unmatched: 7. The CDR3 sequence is CTCSDTGVTNERLFF. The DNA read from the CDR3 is TGCACCTGCAGCGATACAGGGGTGACCAACGAA.

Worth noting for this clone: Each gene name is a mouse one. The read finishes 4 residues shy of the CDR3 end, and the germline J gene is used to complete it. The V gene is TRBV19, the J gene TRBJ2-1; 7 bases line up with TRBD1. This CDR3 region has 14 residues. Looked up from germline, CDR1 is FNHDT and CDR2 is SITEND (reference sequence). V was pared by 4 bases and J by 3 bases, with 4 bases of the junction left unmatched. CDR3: CASSRGTVYAEQFF. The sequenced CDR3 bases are TGTGCCAGCAGTCGAGGGACAGTCTATGCT.

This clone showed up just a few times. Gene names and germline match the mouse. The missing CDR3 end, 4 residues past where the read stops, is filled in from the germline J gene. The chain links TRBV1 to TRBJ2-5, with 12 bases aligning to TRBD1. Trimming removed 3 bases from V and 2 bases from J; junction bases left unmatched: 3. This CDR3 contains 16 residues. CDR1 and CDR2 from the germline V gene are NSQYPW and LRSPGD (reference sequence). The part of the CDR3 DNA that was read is TGCACCTGCAGTGCCCGGGACAGGGGGCCCCAAGAC. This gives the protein CTCSARDRGPQD. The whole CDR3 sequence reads CTCSARDRGPQDTQYF. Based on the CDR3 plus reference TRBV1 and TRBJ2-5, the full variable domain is VTLLEQNPRWRLVPRGQAVNLRCILKNSQYPWMSWYQQDLQKQLQWLFTLRSPGDKEVKSLPGADYLATRVTDTELRLQVANMSQGRTLYCTCSARDRGPQDTQYFGPGTRLLVL.